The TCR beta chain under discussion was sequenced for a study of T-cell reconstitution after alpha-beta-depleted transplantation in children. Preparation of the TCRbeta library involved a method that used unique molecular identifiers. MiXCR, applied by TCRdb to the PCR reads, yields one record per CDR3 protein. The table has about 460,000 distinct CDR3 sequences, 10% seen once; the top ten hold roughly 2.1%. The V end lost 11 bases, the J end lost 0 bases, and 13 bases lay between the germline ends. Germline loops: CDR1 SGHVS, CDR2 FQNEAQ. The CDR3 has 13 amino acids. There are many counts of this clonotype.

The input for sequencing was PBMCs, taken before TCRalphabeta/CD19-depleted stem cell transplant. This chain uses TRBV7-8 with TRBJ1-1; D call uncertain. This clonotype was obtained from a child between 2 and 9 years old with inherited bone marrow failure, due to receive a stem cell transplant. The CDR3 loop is CASVWHMNTEAFF. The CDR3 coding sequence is TGTGCCTCAGTGTGGCATATGAACACTGAAGCTTTCTTT.